These 24 T cell receptor beta chains share one sample of origin, sequenced in a study of T cell therapy after organ transplantation. TCRdb's table, derived via immunoSEQ multiplex PCR, lists solely in-frame clones and lacks some. The data show approximately 20,000 clones, with roughly four fifths seen just once and approximately 9.2% held by the top ten. Sample time point: 4-8 weeks after completion of therapy. No antigens are known for them. This sample comprised CD8+ T cells from blood, obtained after autologous CMV-specific T cell therapy. The receptors were sampled from a human patient who had received a solid organ transplant and had CMV disease. Among the T cells, some may be from the graft donor.

This sequence joins TRBV4-1 and TRBJ1-6; D might be TRBD1 (6 bases). Trimming removed 1 base from V and 8 bases from J, with 12 bases in between. The CDR3 totals 15 residues. Germline loops: CDR1 MGHRA, CDR2 YSYEKL. The CDR3 DNA reads TGCGCCAGCAGCCAAGGCACAGGGATTTATTCACCCCTCCACTTT. This translates into CASSQGTGIYSPLHF.

The CDR3 is CATERRRDGYTF. CDR3 DNA: TGTGCCACCGAGCGACGGAGGGATGGCTACACCTTC. The V and J genes are TRBV2 and TRBJ1-2; the D is unclear. V was cut by 10 bases and J by 6 bases, with 15 bases left in between. Per the germline V gene, CDR1 is SNHLY and CDR2 is FYNNEI. The CDR3 sequence is 12 residues long.

Judged by abundance, this clone is medium-sized. This chain joins TRBV2 and TRBJ1-3; D gene uncertain. V was trimmed by 1 base and J by 0 bases, leaving 7 bases between them. Germline CDR1 reads SNHLY; CDR2 reads FYNNEI. The CDR3 contains 15 residues. CDR3 DNA sequence: TGTGCCAGCAGTGAAGGACTCAACTCTGGAAACACCATATATTTT. Its translation: CASSEGLNSGNTIYF.

The chain combines TRBV6-5 with TRBJ1-5, with D possibly being TRBD1 (6 bases). The CDR3 runs to 15 residues. Germline-derived CDR1 and CDR2 are MNHEY and SVGAGI. V was clipped by 8 bases and J by 5 bases, with 19 bases between them. CDR3 nucleotide sequence: TGTGCCAGCGGCAACAGGGTGAAAGGAGATCAGCCCCAGCATTTT. Translation gives CASGNRVKGDQPQHF.

CDR3 in DNA: TGCAGCGCCGGGGCGGGGGCCCTTGCGCATGGCTACACCTTC. It codes for CSAGAGALAHGYTF. The V and J genes are TRBV29-1 and TRBJ1-2, with a tentative D call TRBD1 (6 bases). The CDR3 is 14 residues long. Trimming cost V 7 bases and J 6 bases, with 21 bases left between them. CDR1 and CDR2 (germline): SQVTM, ANQGSEA.

The V and J genes are TRBV11-2 and TRBJ2-7, with a possible D match to TRBD2 (5 bases). With 5 bases removed from V and 3 bases from J, the gap between germline ends came to 17 bases. From germline, CDR1 is SGHAT and CDR2 FQNNGV. The length of the CDR3 is 15 residues. In DNA, the CDR3 is TGTGCCAGCAGCCCTAAGGTAGCGCGAAACTACGAGCAGTACTTC. It translates to CASSPKVARNYEQYF.

This chain joins TRBV4-1 and TRBJ1-1; D is ambiguous. Trimming cost V 0 bases and J 5 bases, with 10 bases left between them. Germline assignment: CDR1 MGHRA and CDR2 YSYEKL. The CDR3 spans 14 residues. CDR3 in amino acids: CASSQDRGGTEAFF. For the CDR3, the DNA is TGCGCCAGCAGCCAAGATCGGGGTGGGACTGAAGCTTTCTTT.

This clone has only a few counts. J is TRBJ1-2 and V is TRBV27; 10 bases line up with TRBD1. The germline V gene has CDR1 MNHEY and CDR2 SMNVEV (reference sequence). This CDR3 is built from 15 residues. Trimming at V came to 7 bases and at J to 4 bases, leaving 9 bases not matched to a gene. CDR3 in DNA: TGTGCCAGCACCCGGACAGGGGGTGGAATCTATGGCTACACCTTC. The encoded protein is CASTRTGGGIYGYTF.

The chain recombines TRBV11-2 with TRBJ2-3; 8 bases are shared with TRBD1. Germline CDR1 is SGHAT and CDR2 is FQNNGV. This CDR3 has 16 amino acids. The V and J ends lost 4 bases and 4 bases, in that order; junction bases with no gene match: 10. CDR3: CASSSILGQGPDTQYF. The CDR3 nucleotides are TGTGCCAGCAGCTCAATACTCGGACAGGGCCCAGATACGCAGTATTTT. The variable domain in full, with the rest retrieved from reference TRBV11-2 and TRBJ2-3, is EAGVAQSPRYKIIEKRQSVAFWCNPISGHATLYWYQQILGQGPKLLIQFQNNGVVDDSQLPKDRFSAERLKGVDSTLKIQPAKLEDSAVYLCASSSILGQGPDTQYFGPGTRLTVL.

The rearrangement uses TRBV2 and TRBJ2-5, with D perhaps TRBD1 or TRBD2 (6 bases each). V gave up 7 bases and J gave up 1 base, with 16 bases separating them. Germline V lookup: CDR1 SNHLY, CDR2 FYNNEI. The CDR3 covers 15 residues. CDR3 amino acids: CASKGGTSPQETQYF. The CDR3 DNA reads as TGTGCCAGCAAAGGAGGGACATCCCCCCAAGAGACCCAGTACTTC.

The chain links TRBV15 to TRBJ1-2; tentative D call: TRBD1 (5 bases). Trimming pared 2 bases from V and 0 bases from J, leaving 13 bases between. This CDR3 spans 16 amino acids. From germline, CDR1 is LNHNV and CDR2 YYDKDF (reference sequence). The CDR3 sequence is CATSRPGDGPNYGYTF. The CDR3 DNA follows: TGTGCCACCAGCAGACCCGGGGACGGACCTAACTATGGCTACACCTTC.

This chain connects TRBV7-2 to TRBJ2-1; D not resolved. Germline assignment: CDR1 SGHTA and CDR2 FQGNSA. This CDR3 is 14 amino acids long. V was clipped by 5 bases and J by 4 bases, with 12 bases between them. CDR3 loop: CASSISKAYNEQFF. Here the CDR3 DNA reads TGTGCCAGCAGCATTAGCAAGGCTTACAATGAGCAGTTCTTC. Full variable domain (outside the CDR3, taken from reference TRBV7-2 and TRBJ2-1): GAGVSQSPSNKVTEKGKDVELRCDPISGHTALYWYRQSLGQGLEFLIYFQGNSAPDKSGLPSDRFSAERTGGSVSTLTIQRTQQEDSAVYLCASSISKAYNEQFFGPGTRLTVL.

V gene TRBV30 combines with J gene TRBJ1-2, with a weak D call TRBD1 (5 bases). CDR1 is GTSNPN and CDR2 is SVGIG in the germline V gene (reference sequence). V gave up 0 bases and J gave up 10 bases, with 12 bases separating them. The CDR3 covers 12 residues. CDR3 sequence: CAWSVGGVDYTF. For the CDR3, the DNA is TGTGCCTGGAGTGTGGGGGGTGTGGACTACACCTTC.

The chain combines TRBV19 with TRBJ2-5; D possibly corresponds to TRBD1 (6 bases). The DNA end is more similar to TRBJ2-7, so the J call may be wrong. This CDR3 is 13 amino acids long. The germline V gene encodes CDR1 LNHDA and CDR2 SQIVND (reference sequence). CDR3 sequence reads: CASSMIQGNEQYF. The CDR3, as DNA: TGTGCCAGTAGTATGATACAGGGTAACGAGCAGTACTTC.

J is TRBJ2-1 and V is TRBV5-6, with D possibly being TRBD1 (5 bases). V was pared by 2 bases and J by 10 bases, with 16 bases between. The CDR3 loop spans 14 amino acids. Germline V lookup: CDR1 SGHDT, CDR2 YYEEEE. CDR3 coding DNA: TGTGCCAGCAGCTTCCAGGGTACCCAGTGGGAGCAGTTCTTC. Translation: CASSFQGTQWEQFF. Full variable domain (remainder filled in from reference TRBV5-6 and TRBJ2-1): DAGVTQSPTHLIKTRGQQVTLRCSPKSGHDTVSWYQQALGQGPQFIFQYYEEEERQRGNFPDRFSGHQFPNYSSELNVNALLLGDSALYLCASSFQGTQWEQFFGPGTRLTVL.

Only one count was recorded for this clone. The chain recombines TRBV7-7 with TRBJ1-1; no clear D. The CDR3 is 13 residues long. The V gene lost 3 bases and the J gene lost 5 bases, with 10 bases spanning the gap. CDR1 and CDR2 from the germline V gene are SSHAT and FNYEAQ (reference sequence). The CDR3 bases are TGTGCCAGCAGCTTCGGGATGGGGACTGAAGCTTTCTTT. Protein: CASSFGMGTEAFF.

The chain is built from TRBV5-4 and TRBJ1-1; D possibly corresponds to TRBD1 (6 bases). Per germline, CDR1 SGHNT and CDR2 YYREEE (reference sequence). Deletions cut 2 bases from V and 0 bases from J, with 11 bases between. The CDR3 extends over 15 amino acids. CDR3 residues: CASSLFQGLNTEAFF. The CDR3 coding sequence is TGTGCCAGCAGCTTATTCCAGGGGCTGAACACTGAAGCTTTCTTT. Drawing the rest from reference TRBV5-4 and TRBJ1-1, the complete variable domain is ETGVTQSPTHLIKTRGQQVTLRCSSQSGHNTVSWYQQALGQGPQFIFQYYREEENGRGNFPPRFSGLQFPNYSSELNVNALELDDSALYLCASSLFQGLNTEAFFGQGTRLTVV.

The chain is built from TRBV6-1 and TRBJ1-3, with D perhaps TRBD1 (6 bases). CDR3 length: 18 amino acids. Trimming removed 2 bases at V and 0 bases at J, with 17 bases between. The germline V gene has CDR1 MNHNS and CDR2 SASEGT. CDR3 in DNA: TGTGCCAGCAGTGAATGGGCACAGGGCATCCCCTCTGGAAACACCATATATTTT. Its translation: CASSEWAQGIPSGNTIYF.

The chain is built from TRBV19 and TRBJ1-2; D might be TRBD1 (5 bases). V lost 7 bases, J lost 5 bases, and 17 bases lay in between. The CDR3 runs 14 residues. CDR1 is LNHDA and CDR2 is SQIVND in the germline V gene (reference sequence). CDR3 in DNA: TGTGCCAGTACTCTAGGGGCCCAGGTTTATGGCTACACCTTC. It is translated as CASTLGAQVYGYTF.

This sequence joins TRBV6-1 and TRBJ2-5, with D uncertain. The CDR3 is 14 amino acids. V lost 1 base and J lost 1, with 7 bases in between. The germline V gene has CDR1 MNHNS and CDR2 SASEGT. CDR3 coding DNA: TGTGCCAGCAGTGAAGGGCCGGGCCAAGAGACCCAGTACTTC. It codes for CASSEGPGQETQYF.

About this clone: The same CDR3 arises from other DNA sequences in this sample as well. V usage is TRBV7-9 and J usage is TRBJ1-2, with D perhaps matching TRBD1 (6 bases). Trimming left V 0 bases short and J 8 bases short, with 16 bases between. There are 15 residues in the CDR3. Germline V CDR1 and CDR2: SEHNR, FQNEAQ (reference sequence). CDR3 amino acids: CASSLALSGGRGYTF. CDR3 in DNA: TGTGCCAGCAGCTTAGCGCTATCCGGGGGGCGGGGCTACACCTTC.

V gene TRBV7-8 combines with J gene TRBJ1-1; D not certain. Germline lookup yields CDR1 SGHVS and CDR2 FQNEAQ. V was clipped by 0 bases and J by 2 bases, with 19 bases between them. CDR3 length: 18 amino acids. This CDR3 is CASSLAVRAGSQNTEAFF. The CDR3 bases are TGTGCCAGCAGCTTAGCGGTTAGGGCAGGTTCACAAAACACTGAAGCTTTCTTT.

The CDR3 DNA reads TGTGCCTGGAGTGTGGGACCAGGCACTGAAGCTTTCTTT. Its translation is CAWSVGPGTEAFF. V gene TRBV30 combines with J gene TRBJ1-1; a possible D gene is TRBD1 (5 bases). There are 13 residues in the CDR3. In germline, CDR1 is GTSNPN, CDR2 SVGIG (reference sequence). Trimming shortened V by 0 bases and J by 4 bases, and 9 bases separated the two germline ends.

This clone was detected only a few times. This chain connects TRBV11-2 to TRBJ1-1, with D possibly TRBD1 on 6 matching bases. Germline V gene sequence: CDR1 SGHAT, CDR2 FQNNGV. V was shortened by 3 bases and J by 1 base, with 12 bases between the two germline ends. The CDR3 sequence is 15 residues long. The CDR3 here is CASSFSRTANTEAFF. DNA for the CDR3: TGTGCCAGCAGCTTTTCCCGGACAGCGAACACTGAAGCTTTCTTT.